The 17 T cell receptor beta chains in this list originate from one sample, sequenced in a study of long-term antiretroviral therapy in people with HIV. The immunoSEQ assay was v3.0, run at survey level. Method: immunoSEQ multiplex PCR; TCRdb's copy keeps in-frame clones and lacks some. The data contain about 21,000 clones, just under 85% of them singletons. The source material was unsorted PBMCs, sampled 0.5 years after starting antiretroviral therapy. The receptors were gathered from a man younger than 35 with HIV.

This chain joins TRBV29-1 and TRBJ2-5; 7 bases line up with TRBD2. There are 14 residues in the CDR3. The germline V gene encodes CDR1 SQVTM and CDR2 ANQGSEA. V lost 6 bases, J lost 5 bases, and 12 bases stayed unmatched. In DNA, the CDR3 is TGCAGCGTCGCGCGACGACTAGCCTGGGAGACCCAGTACTTC. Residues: CSVARRLAWETQYF. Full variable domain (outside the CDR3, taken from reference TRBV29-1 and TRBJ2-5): SAVISQKPSRDICQRGTSLTIQCQVDSQVTMMFWYRQQPGQSLTLIATANQGSEATYESGFVIDKFPISRPNLTFSTLTVSNMSPEDSSIYLCSVARRLAWETQYFGPGTRLLVL.

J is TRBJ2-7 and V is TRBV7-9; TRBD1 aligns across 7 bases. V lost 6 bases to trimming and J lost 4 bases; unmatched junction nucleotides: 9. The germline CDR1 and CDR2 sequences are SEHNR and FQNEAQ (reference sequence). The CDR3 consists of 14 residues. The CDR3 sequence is CASRGNTGVYEQYF. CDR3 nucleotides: TGTGCCAGCAGAGGGAATACAGGGGTGTACGAGCAGTACTTC. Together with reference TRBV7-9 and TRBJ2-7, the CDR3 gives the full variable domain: DTGVSQNPRHKITKRGQNVTFRCDPISEHNRLYWYRQTLGQGPEFLTYFQNEAQLEKSRLLSDRFSAERPKGSFSTLEIQRTEQGDSAMYLCASRGNTGVYEQYFGPGTRLTVT.

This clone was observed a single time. The CDR3 DNA is TGCGCCAGCAGCCGGGGGGGTGGCGGGGTGGCCTACGAGCAGTACTTC. Translating it yields CASSRGGGGVAYEQYF. V is TRBV5-1 and J is TRBJ2-7; 8 bases align to TRBD2. The CDR3 spans 16 residues. Germline lookup yields CDR1 SGHRS and CDR2 YFSETQ. Trimming removed 4 bases from V and 2 bases from J; junction bases left unmatched: 11. Complete variable domain (other parts from reference TRBV5-1 and TRBJ2-7): KAGVTQTPRYLIKTRGQQVTLSCSPISGHRSVSWYQQTPGQGLQFLFEYFSETQRNKGNFPGRFSGRQFSNSRSEMNVSTLELGDSALYLCASSRGGGGVAYEQYFGPGTRLTVT.

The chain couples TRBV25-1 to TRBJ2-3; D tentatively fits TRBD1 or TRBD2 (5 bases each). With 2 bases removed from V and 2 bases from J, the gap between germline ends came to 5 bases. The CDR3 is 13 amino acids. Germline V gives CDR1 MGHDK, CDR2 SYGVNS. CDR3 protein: CASSEGTTDTQYF. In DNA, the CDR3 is TGTGCCAGCAGTGAAGGGACCACAGATACGCAGTATTTT.

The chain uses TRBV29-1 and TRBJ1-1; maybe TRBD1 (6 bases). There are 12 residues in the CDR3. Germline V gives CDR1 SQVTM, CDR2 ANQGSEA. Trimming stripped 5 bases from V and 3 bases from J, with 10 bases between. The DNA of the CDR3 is TGCAGCGTTATGACAGGCTACACTGAAGCTTTCTTT. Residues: CSVMTGYTEAFF.

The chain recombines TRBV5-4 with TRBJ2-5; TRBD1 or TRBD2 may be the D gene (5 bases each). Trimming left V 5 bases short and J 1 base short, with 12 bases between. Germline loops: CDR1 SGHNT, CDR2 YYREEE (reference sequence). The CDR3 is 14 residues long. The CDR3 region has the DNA TGTGCCAGCAGGCCCCGGGGCTCCCAAGAGACCCAGTACTTC. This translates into CASRPRGSQETQYF.

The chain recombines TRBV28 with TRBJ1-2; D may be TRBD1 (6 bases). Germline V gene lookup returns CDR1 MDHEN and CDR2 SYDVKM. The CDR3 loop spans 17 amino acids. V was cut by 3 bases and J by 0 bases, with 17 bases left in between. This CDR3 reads CASSFADSLVTNYGYTF. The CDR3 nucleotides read TGTGCCAGCAGTTTCGCGGACAGCCTTGTCACTAACTATGGCTACACCTTC.

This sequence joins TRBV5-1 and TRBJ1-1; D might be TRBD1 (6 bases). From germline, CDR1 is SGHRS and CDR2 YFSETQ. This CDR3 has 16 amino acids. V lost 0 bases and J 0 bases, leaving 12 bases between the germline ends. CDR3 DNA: TGCGCCAGCAGCTTGGAGGGGGGGAAATTGAACACTGAAGCTTTCTTT. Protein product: CASSLEGGKLNTEAFF. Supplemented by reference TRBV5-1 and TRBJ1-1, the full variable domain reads KAGVTQTPRYLIKTRGQQVTLSCSPISGHRSVSWYQQTPGQGLQFLFEYFSETQRNKGNFPGRFSGRQFSNSRSEMNVSTLELGDSALYLCASSLEGGKLNTEAFFGQGTRLTVV.

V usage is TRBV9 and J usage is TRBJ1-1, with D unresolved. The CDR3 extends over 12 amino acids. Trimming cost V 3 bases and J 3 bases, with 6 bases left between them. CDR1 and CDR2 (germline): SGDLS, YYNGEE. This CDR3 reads CASSAVYTEAFF. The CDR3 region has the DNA TGTGCCAGCAGCGCGGTATACACTGAAGCTTTCTTT.

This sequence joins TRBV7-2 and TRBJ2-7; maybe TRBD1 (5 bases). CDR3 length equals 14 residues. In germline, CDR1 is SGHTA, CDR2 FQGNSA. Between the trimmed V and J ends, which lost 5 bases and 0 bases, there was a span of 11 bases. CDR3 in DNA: TGTGCCAGCAGCCGACAGTCGGACTCCTACGAGCAGTACTTC. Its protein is CASSRQSDSYEQYF.

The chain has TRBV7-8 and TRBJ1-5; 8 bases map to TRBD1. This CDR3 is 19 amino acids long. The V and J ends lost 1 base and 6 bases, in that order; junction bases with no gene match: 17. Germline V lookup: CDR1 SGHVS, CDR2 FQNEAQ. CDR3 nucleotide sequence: TGTGCCAGCAGCTTAGACGGCGGATGGGGCAGGGGGCTCGTTCAGCCCCAGCATTTT. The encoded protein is CASSLDGGWGRGLVQPQHF.

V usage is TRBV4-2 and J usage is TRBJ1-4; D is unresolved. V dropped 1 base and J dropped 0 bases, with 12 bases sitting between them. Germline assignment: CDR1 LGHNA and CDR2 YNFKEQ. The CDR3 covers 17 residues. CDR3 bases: TGTGCCAGCAGCCAAGCCTTCAGCATCCCAACTAATGAAAAACTGTTTTTT. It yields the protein CASSQAFSIPTNEKLFF.

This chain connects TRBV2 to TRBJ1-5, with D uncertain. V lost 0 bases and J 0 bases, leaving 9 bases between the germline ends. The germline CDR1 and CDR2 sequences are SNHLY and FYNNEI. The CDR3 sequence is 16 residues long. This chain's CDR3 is CASSEAGRYSNQPQHF. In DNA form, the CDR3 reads TGTGCCAGCAGTGAAGCAGGACGTTATAGCAATCAGCCCCAGCATTTT.

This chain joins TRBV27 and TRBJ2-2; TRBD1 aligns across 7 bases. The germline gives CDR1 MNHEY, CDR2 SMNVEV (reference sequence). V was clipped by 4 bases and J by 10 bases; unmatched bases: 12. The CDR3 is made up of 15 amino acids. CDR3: CASSSRQQGFVELFF. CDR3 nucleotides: TGTGCCAGCAGTTCCCGGCAACAGGGGTTTGTGGAGCTGTTTTTT.

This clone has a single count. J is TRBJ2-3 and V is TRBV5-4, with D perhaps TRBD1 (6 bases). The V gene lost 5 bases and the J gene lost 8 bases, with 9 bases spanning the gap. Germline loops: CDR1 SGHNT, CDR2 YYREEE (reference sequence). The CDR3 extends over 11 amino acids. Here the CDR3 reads CASRQGRTQYF. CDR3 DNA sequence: TGTGCCAGCAGACAGGGTCGTACGCAGTATTTT.

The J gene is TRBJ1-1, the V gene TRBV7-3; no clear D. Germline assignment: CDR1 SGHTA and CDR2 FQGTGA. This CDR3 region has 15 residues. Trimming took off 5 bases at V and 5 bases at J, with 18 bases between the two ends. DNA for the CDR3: TGTGCCAGCAGCCCCGGTGGGCGGGCGCAGACTGAAGCTTTCTTT. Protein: CASSPGGRAQTEAFF.

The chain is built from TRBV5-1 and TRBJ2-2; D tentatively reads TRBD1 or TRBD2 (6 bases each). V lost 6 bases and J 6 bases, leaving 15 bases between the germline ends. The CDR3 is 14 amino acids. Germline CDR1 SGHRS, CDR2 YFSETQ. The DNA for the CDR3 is TGCGCCAGCACGCCCAGGGGAGGTTCCGGGGAGCTGTTTTTT. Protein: CASTPRGGSGELFF.